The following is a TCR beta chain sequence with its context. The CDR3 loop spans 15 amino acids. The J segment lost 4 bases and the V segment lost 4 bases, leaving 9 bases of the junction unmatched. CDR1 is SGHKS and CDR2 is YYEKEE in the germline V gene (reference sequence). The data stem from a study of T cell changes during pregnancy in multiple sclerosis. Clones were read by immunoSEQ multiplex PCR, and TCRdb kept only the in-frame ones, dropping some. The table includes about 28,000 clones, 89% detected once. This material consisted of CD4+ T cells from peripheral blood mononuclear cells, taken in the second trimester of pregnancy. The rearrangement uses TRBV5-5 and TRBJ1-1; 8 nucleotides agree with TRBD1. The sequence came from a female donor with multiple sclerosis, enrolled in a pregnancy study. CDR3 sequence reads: CASSLIGTGSTEAFF. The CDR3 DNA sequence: TGTGCCAGCAGCCTTATTGGGACAGGATCCACTGAAGCTTTCTTT. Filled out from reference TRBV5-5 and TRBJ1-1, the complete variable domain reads DAGVTQSPTHLIKTRGQQVTLRCSPISGHKSVSWYQQVLGQGPQFIFQYYEKEERGRGNFPDRFSARQFPNYSSELNVNALLLGDSALYLCASSLIGTGSTEAFFGQGTRLTVV.